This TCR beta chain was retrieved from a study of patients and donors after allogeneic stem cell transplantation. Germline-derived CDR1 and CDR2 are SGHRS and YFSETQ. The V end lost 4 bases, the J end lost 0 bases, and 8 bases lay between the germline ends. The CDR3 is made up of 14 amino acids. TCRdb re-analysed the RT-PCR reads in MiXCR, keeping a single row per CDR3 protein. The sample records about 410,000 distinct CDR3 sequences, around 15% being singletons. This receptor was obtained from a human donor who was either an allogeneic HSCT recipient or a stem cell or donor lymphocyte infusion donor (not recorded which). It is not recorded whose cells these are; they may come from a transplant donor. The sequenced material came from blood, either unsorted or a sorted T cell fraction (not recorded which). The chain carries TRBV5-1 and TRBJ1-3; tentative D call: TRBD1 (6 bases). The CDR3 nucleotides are TGCGCCAGCAGCCGGACAGTCTCTGGAAACACCATATATTTT. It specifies CASSRTVSGNTIYF.